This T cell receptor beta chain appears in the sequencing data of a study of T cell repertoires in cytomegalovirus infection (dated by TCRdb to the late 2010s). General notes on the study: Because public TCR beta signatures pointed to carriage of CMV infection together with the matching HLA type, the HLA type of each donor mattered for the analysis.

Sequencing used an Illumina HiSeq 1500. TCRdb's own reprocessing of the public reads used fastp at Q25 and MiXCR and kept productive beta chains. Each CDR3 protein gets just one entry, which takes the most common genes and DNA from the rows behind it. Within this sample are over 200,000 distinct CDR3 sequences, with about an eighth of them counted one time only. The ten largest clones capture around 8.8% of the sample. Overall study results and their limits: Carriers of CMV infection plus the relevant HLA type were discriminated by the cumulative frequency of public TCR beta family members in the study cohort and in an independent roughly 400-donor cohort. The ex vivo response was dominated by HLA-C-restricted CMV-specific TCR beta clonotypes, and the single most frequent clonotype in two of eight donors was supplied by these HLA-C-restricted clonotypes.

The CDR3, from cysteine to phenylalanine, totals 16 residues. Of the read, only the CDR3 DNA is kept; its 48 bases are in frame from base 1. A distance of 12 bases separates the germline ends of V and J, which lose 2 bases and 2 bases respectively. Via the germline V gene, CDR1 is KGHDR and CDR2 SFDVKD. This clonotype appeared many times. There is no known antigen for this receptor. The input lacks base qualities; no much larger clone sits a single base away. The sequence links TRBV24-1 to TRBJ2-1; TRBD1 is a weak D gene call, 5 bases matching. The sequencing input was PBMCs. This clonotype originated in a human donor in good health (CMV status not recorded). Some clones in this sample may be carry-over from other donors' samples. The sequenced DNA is TGTGCCACCAGTGATTCGGCCAGGGTAGCCTACAATGAGCAGTTCTTC. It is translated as CATSDSARVAYNEQFF.